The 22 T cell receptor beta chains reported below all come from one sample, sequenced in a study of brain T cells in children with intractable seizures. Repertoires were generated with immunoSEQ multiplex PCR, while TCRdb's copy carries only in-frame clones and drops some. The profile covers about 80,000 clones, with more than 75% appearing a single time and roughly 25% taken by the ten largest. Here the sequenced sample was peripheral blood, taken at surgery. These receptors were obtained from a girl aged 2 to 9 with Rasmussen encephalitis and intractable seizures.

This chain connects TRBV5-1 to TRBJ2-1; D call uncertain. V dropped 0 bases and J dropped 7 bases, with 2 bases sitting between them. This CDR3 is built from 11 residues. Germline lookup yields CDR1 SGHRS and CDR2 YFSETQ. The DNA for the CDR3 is TGCGCCAGCAGCTTGGGGAATGAGCAGTTCTTC. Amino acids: CASSLGNEQFF. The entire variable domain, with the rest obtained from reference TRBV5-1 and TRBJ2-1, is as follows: KAGVTQTPRYLIKTRGQQVTLSCSPISGHRSVSWYQQTPGQGLQFLFEYFSETQRNKGNFPGRFSGRQFSNSRSEMNVSTLELGDSALYLCASSLGNEQFFGPGTRLTVL.

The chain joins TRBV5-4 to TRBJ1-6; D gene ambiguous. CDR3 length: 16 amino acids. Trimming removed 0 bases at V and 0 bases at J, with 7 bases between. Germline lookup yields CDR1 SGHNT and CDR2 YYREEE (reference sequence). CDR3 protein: CASSLGRSSYNSPLHF. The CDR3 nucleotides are TGTGCCAGCAGCTTGGGCAGAAGCTCCTATAATTCACCCCTCCACTTT.

CDR3 residues: CASLQNRDTEAFF. The CDR3 DNA is TGTGCCAGTCTCCAAAACAGGGACACTGAAGCTTTCTTT. The chain couples TRBV2 to TRBJ1-1, with TRBD1 as a possible D gene (6 bases). Trimming stripped 9 bases from V and 3 bases from J, with 14 bases between. Looked up from germline, CDR1 is SNHLY and CDR2 is FYNNEI. The CDR3 runs 13 residues.

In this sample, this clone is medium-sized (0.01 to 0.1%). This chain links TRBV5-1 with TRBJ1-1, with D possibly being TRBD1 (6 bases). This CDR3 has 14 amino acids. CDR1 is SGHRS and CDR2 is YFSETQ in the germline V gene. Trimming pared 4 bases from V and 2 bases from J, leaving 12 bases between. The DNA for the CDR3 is TGCGCCAGCAGCGGGGGGACAAAAAACACTGAAGCTTTCTTT. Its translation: CASSGGTKNTEAFF.

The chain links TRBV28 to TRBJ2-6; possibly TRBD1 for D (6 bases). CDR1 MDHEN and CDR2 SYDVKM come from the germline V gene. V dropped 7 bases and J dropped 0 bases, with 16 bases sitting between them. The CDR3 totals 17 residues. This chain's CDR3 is CASTPGQHHSGANVLTF. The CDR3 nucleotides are TGTGCCAGCACCCCCGGACAGCACCACTCTGGGGCCAACGTCCTGACTTTC.

CDR3 sequence reads: CASSPRQGSGANVLTF. The DNA for the CDR3 is TGTGCCAGCTCACCAAGACAGGGGTCTGGGGCCAACGTCCTGACTTTC. The genes are TRBV18 and TRBJ2-6; 8 bases agree with TRBD1. CDR1 is KGHSH and CDR2 is LQKENI in the germline V gene. V shed 2 bases, J shed 1 base, and the junction held 1 base outside the gene matches. The CDR3 consists of 16 residues.

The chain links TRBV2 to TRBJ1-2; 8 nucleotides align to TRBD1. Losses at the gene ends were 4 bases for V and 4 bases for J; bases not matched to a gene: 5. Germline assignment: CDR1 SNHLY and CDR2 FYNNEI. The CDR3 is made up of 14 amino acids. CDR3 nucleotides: TGTGCCAGCAGTGTTCCAGACAGGGGCTATGGCTACACCTTC. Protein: CASSVPDRGYGYTF.

The CDR3 nucleotides are TGTGCCAGCAGTCCCTTTAGCGGGGGGCTAGGGGCCAACGTCCTGACTTTC. It translates to CASSPFSGGLGANVLTF. V and J are TRBV28 and TRBJ2-6, with TRBD2 matching over 10 bases. V was clipped by 5 bases and J by 4 bases; unmatched bases: 8. Per the germline V gene, CDR1 is MDHEN and CDR2 is SYDVKM. This CDR3 comprises 17 residues.

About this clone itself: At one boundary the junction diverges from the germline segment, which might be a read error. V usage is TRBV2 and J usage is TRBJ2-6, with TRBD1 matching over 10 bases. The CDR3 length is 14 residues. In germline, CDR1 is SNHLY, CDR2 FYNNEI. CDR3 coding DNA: TGTGCCACCGACAGGGGGCCTGGGGCCAACGTCTTGACTTTC. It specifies CATDRGPGANVLTF.

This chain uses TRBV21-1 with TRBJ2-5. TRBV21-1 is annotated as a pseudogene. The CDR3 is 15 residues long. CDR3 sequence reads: CASSKAGRVWETQYF. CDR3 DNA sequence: TGTGCCAGCAGCAAAGCGGGTAGGGTCTGGGAGACCCAGTACTTC.

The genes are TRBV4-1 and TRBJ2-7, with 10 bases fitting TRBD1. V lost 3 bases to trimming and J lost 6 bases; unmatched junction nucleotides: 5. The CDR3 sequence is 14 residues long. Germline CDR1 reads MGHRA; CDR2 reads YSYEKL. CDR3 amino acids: CASSQADRGLEQYF. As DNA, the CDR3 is TGCGCCAGCAGCCAGGCTGACAGGGGGCTCGAGCAGTACTTC.

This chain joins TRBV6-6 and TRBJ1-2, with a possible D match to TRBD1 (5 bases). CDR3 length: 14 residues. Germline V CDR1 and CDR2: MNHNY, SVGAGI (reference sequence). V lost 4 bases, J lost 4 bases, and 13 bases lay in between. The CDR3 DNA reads TGTGCCAGCAGTTGGGACCCCGCTGGCTATGGCTACACCTTC. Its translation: CASSWDPAGYGYTF.

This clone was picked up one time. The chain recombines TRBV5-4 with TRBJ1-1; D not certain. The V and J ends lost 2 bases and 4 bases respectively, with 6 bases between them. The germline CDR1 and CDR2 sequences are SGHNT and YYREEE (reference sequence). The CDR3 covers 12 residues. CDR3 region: CASSFAGTEAFF. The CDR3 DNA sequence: TGTGCCAGCAGCTTCGCGGGCACTGAAGCTTTCTTT.

The CDR3 DNA sequence: TGTGCCAGCAGCTTAGACAGGGCTGAAAAACTGTTTTTT. This sequence encodes CASSLDRAEKLFF. The chain has TRBV7-8 and TRBJ1-4; D might be TRBD1 (6 bases). CDR3 length: 13 amino acids. Germline V gene data show CDR1 as SGHVS and CDR2 as FQNEAQ. The V end lost 1 base, the J end lost 7 bases, and 7 bases lay between the germline ends.

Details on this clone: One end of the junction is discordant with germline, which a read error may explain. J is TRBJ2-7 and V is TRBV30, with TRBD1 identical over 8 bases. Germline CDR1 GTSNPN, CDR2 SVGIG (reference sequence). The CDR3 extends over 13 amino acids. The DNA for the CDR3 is TGTGCCGGGAGTCAGGGACAGGTCCGCGAGCAGTACTTC. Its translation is CAGSQGQVREQYF.

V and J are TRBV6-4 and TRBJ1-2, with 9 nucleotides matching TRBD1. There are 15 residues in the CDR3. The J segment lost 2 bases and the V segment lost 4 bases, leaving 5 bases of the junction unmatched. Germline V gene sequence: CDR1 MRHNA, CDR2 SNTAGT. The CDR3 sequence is CASSATGTGNYGYTF. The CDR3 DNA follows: TGTGCCAGCAGTGCCACCGGGACAGGGAACTATGGCTACACCTTC.

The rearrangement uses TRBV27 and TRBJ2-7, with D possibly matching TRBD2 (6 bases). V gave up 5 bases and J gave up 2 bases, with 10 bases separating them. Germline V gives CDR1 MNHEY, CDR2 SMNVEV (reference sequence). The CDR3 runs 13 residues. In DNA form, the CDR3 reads TGTGCCAGCAGTAGGGACTGGCCCTACGAGCAGTACTTC. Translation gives CASSRDWPYEQYF.

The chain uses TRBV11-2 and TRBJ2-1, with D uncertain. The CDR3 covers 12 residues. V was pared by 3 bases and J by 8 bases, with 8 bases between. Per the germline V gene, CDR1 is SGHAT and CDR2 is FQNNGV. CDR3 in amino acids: CASSFKYHEQFF. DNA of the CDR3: TGTGCCAGCAGCTTCAAGTACCATGAGCAGTTCTTC.

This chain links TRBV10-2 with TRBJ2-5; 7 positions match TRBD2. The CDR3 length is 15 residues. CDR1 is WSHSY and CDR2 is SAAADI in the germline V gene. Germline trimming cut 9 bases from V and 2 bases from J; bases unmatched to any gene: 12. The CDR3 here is CASSPIAGPQETQYF. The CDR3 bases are TGCGCCAGTTCGCCCATAGCGGGCCCACAAGAGACCCAGTACTTC.

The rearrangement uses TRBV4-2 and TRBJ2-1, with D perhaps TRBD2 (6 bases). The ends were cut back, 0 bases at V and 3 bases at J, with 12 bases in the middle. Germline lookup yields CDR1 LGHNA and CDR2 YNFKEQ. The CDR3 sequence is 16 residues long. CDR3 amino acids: CASSQDGAGGYNEQFF. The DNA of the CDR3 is TGTGCCAGCAGCCAAGATGGAGCGGGTGGCTACAATGAGCAGTTCTTC.

The CDR3 region has the DNA TGTGCCAGCAGCACAGGGACAGGGGGCCTTGATGAGCAGTTCTTC. Its protein product is CASSTGTGGLDEQFF. The chain employs TRBV7-3 and TRBJ2-1; 12 positions match TRBD1. There are 15 residues in the CDR3. Germline-derived CDR1 and CDR2 are SGHTA and FQGTGA. With V trimmed by 5 bases and J by 8 bases, 7 bases remained unmatched.

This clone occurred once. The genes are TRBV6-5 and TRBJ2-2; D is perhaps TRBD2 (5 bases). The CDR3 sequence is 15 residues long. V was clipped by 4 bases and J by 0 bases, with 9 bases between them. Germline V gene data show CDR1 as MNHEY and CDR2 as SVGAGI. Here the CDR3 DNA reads TGTGCCAGCAGTTCTCCGGGGACGAACACCGGGGAGCTGTTTTTT. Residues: CASSSPGTNTGELFF.